The source of this T cell receptor (beta chain) is a study of T cells in Graves' hyperthyroidism and ophthalmopathy. The V end lost 6 bases, the J end lost 0 bases, and 11 bases lay between the germline ends. The CDR3 is made up of 14 amino acids. The germline V gene encodes CDR1 MNHNS and CDR2 SASEGT. Researchers took RNA transcripts and amplified the TCR beta CDR3 regions from them. HTBI primers were employed in a first-round RT-PCR of the TCR CDR3. TCRdb re-derived calls from the multiplex PCR reads in MiXCR, one entry per CDR3 protein. Of approximately 380,000 distinct CDR3 sequences listed, roughly 18% are singletons. This clonotype occurred many times.

This rearrangement joins TRBV6-1 to TRBJ1-2; D is uncertain. The TCR originated in a man younger than 35 with Graves' ophthalmopathy. Material: blood. In DNA, the CDR3 is TGTGCCAGCAGCAAGGACTTTCCTAACTATGGCTACACCTTC. Translation gives CASSKDFPNYGYTF.